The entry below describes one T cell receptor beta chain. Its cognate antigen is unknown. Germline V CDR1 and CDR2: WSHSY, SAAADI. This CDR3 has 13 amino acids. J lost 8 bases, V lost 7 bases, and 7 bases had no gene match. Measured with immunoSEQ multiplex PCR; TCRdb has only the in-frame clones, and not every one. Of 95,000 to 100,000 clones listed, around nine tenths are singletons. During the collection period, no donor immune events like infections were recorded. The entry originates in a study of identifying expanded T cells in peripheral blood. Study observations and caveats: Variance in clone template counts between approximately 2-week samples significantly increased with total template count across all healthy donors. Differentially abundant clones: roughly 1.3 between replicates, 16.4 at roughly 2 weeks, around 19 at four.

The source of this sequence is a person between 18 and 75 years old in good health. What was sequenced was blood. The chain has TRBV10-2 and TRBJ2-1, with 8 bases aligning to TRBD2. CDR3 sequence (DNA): TGCGCCAGCATGGGACGGGGGGGGTATGAGCAGTTCTTC. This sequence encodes CASMGRGGYEQFF.